What follows are 27 T cell receptor beta chains derived from one specimen sequenced in a study of tumor-infiltrating lymphocytes in localized non-small cell lung cancer (TCRdb year 2021). The library was built by means of the immunoSEQ multiplex PCR assay. In TCRdb, the immuneACCESS table is reduced to in-frame sequences with V and J assigned. These tables do not hold every clone; where another copy was compared, an unresolved V gene accounts for under half, and the others remain unexplained. In this sample the table shows around 15,000 clones, approximately 70% of which occur a single time. Of the sample, 6% is held by the ten largest clones. The specimen sequenced was lung tumor tissue. These receptors originate from a human donor with non-small cell lung cancer.

The gene calls are TRBV4-2 and TRBJ2-7, with D maybe TRBD1 (6 bases). Deletions cut 1 base from V and 1 base from J, with 11 bases between. CDR3 length: 15 residues. Germline V lookup: CDR1 LGHNA, CDR2 YNFKEQ. The CDR3 nucleotides read TGTGCCAGCAGCCAAGCACTGGGGGCGTCCTACGAGCAGTACTTC. Its protein product is CASSQALGASYEQYF.

V is TRBV18 and J is TRBJ2-7; D unresolved. The germline CDR1 and CDR2 sequences are KGHSH and LQKENI. Deletions cut 6 bases from V and 0 bases from J, with 9 bases between. The CDR3 spans 13 residues. The CDR3 DNA sequence: TGTGCCAGCTCCCTCCCGGACTCCTACGAGCAGTACTTC. It encodes CASSLPDSYEQYF.

This chain uses TRBV28 with TRBJ2-3; D is perhaps TRBD1 (6 bases). V lost 7 bases and J lost 4, with 9 bases in between. The CDR3 covers 12 residues. The germline gives CDR1 MDHEN, CDR2 SYDVKM. CDR3 in amino acids: CASKGVPDTQYF. The CDR3 DNA follows: TGTGCCAGCAAGGGGGTCCCAGATACGCAGTATTTT. The full variable domain, in which reference TRBV28 and TRBJ2-3 provide the parts outside the CDR3, is DVKVTQSSRYLVKRTGEKVFLECVQDMDHENMFWYRQDPGLGLRLIYFSYDVKMKEKGDIPEGYSVSREKKERFSLILESASTNQTSMYLCASKGVPDTQYFGPGTRLTVL.

The J gene is TRBJ2-7, the V gene TRBV11-2; D gene uncertain. This CDR3 is built from 15 residues. Trimming took off 5 bases at V and 0 bases at J, with 14 bases between the two ends. Germline CDR1 and CDR2: SGHAT and FQNNGV. In DNA form, the CDR3 reads TGTGCCAGCAGCCTATTGGGCAGGAGCTCCTACGAGCAGTACTTC. This codes for CASSLLGRSSYEQYF.

This chain connects TRBV5-4 to TRBJ2-3, with 16 bases aligning to TRBD2. The CDR3 is made up of 15 amino acids. V was clipped by 4 bases and J by 9 bases; unmatched bases: 5. Germline CDR1 is SGHNT and CDR2 is YYREEE (reference sequence). The CDR3 DNA follows: TGTGCCAGCAGCGCGGGACTAGCGGGGGGGGGAACGCAGTATTTT. It encodes CASSAGLAGGGTQYF.

The chain is built from TRBV30 and TRBJ2-7, with 8 bases that match TRBD2. CDR1 and CDR2 (germline): GTSNPN, SVGIG (reference sequence). V gave up 1 base and J gave up 1 base; unmatched junction bases: 3. The CDR3 runs 14 residues. The CDR3 reads CAWSGLALSYEQYF. The CDR3 coding sequence is TGTGCCTGGAGTGGACTAGCGCTTTCCTACGAGCAGTACTTC.

The V gene is TRBV30, the J gene TRBJ1-1, with D possibly matching TRBD1 (5 bases). Germline CDR1 is GTSNPN and CDR2 is SVGIG (reference sequence). Trimming took 0 bases from V and 4 from J, leaving 15 bases between them. The CDR3 consists of 15 residues. CDR3 region: CAWSVPRGWGTEAFF. In DNA, the CDR3 is TGTGCCTGGAGTGTACCTCGGGGCTGGGGCACTGAAGCTTTCTTT.

The chain has TRBV7-9 and TRBJ2-1; 7 nucleotides align to TRBD1. Germline V gene sequence: CDR1 SEHNR, CDR2 FQNEAQ (reference sequence). J gave up 5 bases and V 3 bases, and 7 bases lay outside the gene matches. The CDR3 extends over 15 amino acids. The CDR3 sequence: CASSFTGDWDNEQFF. The DNA for the CDR3 is TGTGCCAGCAGCTTTACAGGGGATTGGGACAATGAGCAGTTCTTC.

This clone appeared a single time. The J gene is TRBJ1-5, the V gene TRBV18; unclear D gene. Germline lookup yields CDR1 KGHSH and CDR2 LQKENI. The CDR3 spans 13 residues. V lost 5 bases, J lost 4 bases, and 9 bases lay in between. In DNA form, the CDR3 reads TGTGCCAGCTCATCGACATGGAATCAGCCCCAGCATTTT. Encoded protein: CASSSTWNQPQHF.

This clone was observed a single time. The chain couples TRBV28 to TRBJ1-3, with 7 nucleotides matching TRBD1. The V and J ends lost 6 bases and 0 bases, in that order; junction bases with no gene match: 2. Per the germline V gene, CDR1 is MDHEN and CDR2 is SYDVKM. This CDR3 is 14 amino acids long. Here the CDR3 reads CASSPGGSGNTIYF. CDR3 coding DNA: TGTGCCAGCAGCCCAGGGGGCTCTGGAAACACCATATATTTT.

J is TRBJ1-2 and V is TRBV25-1; D unresolved. The length of the CDR3 is 13 residues. CDR1 MGHDK and CDR2 SYGVNS come from the germline V gene. Deletions cut 4 bases from V and 7 bases from J, with 13 bases between. CDR3 bases: TGTGCCAGCAGTGCCGAAAACTTGGCTGGCTACACCTTC. Protein sequence: CASSAENLAGYTF.

The CDR3 sequence: CASSLPGQGSETQYF. The CDR3 DNA is TGTGCCAGCAGCCTTCCGGGACAGGGTTCGGAGACCCAGTACTTC. The rearrangement joins TRBV5-6 to TRBJ2-5, with 9 positions matching TRBD1. The J segment lost 5 bases and the V segment lost 4 bases, leaving 9 bases of the junction unmatched. This CDR3 is 15 amino acids long. Germline CDR1 is SGHDT and CDR2 is YYEEEE.

By sample fraction, this clone is medium-sized (0.01 to 0.1%). The chain couples TRBV6-5 to TRBJ1-2; 7 positions agree with TRBD1. Trimming at V came to 6 bases and at J to 2 bases, leaving 6 bases not matched to a gene. The CDR3 loop spans 14 amino acids. The germline CDR1 and CDR2 sequences are MNHEY and SVGAGI. DNA of the CDR3: TGTGCCAGCAGCCTCGGGACAGTGAACTATGGCTACACCTTC. Its translation: CASSLGTVNYGYTF.

The chain couples TRBV5-1 to TRBJ2-4; TRBD2 aligns across 9 bases. Losses at the gene ends were 0 bases for V and 6 bases for J; bases not matched to a gene: 13. The CDR3 extends over 18 amino acids. Germline CDR1 reads SGHRS; CDR2 reads YFSETQ. In DNA, the CDR3 is TGCGCCAGCAGCTTGGACCCGCTAGGAGCGGGAGGACCAAACATTCAGTACTTC. Translated, it gives CASSLDPLGAGGPNIQYF.

This chain connects TRBV10-3 to TRBJ2-3; D is undetermined. The V gene lost 6 bases and the J gene lost 0 bases, with 10 bases spanning the gap. This CDR3 has 14 residues. In germline, CDR1 is ENHRY, CDR2 SYGVKD. The CDR3: CAIRAADSTDTQYF. DNA for the CDR3: TGTGCCATCAGGGCGGCGGACAGCACAGATACGCAGTATTTT.

The chain is built from TRBV30 and TRBJ2-7, with 9 bases fitting TRBD2. V was pared by 7 bases and J by 2 bases, with 12 bases of the junction left unmatched. The CDR3 runs 15 residues. Per germline, CDR1 GTSNPN and CDR2 SVGIG (reference sequence). In DNA, the CDR3 is TGTGCCTCGAATCCCTTAGCGGGAGTCCCCTACGAGCAGTACTTC. Translation gives CASNPLAGVPYEQYF. The variable domain in full, completed from reference TRBV30 and TRBJ2-7, reads SQTIHQWPATLVQPVGSPLSLECTVEGTSNPNLYWYRQAAGRGLQLLFYSVGIGQISSEVPQNLSASRPQDRQFILSSKKLLLSDSGFYLCASNPLAGVPYEQYFGPGTRLTVT.

This clone has only one observation. A much larger clone is a single base away; this may be a read error. V and J are TRBV15 and TRBJ1-5; 7 positions match TRBD1. CDR1 and CDR2 (germline): LNHNV, YYDKDF (reference sequence). The CDR3 extends over 17 amino acids. With V trimmed by 7 bases and J by 3 bases, 15 bases remained unmatched. DNA of the CDR3: TGTGCCACCAACCGATCAATAACGGGACAGAACAATCAGCCCCAGCATTTT. It yields the protein CATNRSITGQNNQPQHF.

This chain links TRBV4-2 with TRBJ1-5, with unresolved D. This CDR3 has 11 amino acids. The V and J ends lost 1 base and 11 bases respectively, with 6 bases between them. Looked up from germline, CDR1 is LGHNA and CDR2 is YNFKEQ. The DNA for the CDR3 is TGTGCCAGCAGCCAAGGTGCGGCCCAGCATTTT. This sequence encodes CASSQGAAQHF.

V is TRBV6-6 and J is TRBJ1-1; no clear D gene. The CDR3 is 13 amino acids. V gave up 2 bases and J gave up 4 bases, with 8 bases separating them. Germline V CDR1 and CDR2: MNHNY, SVGAGI (reference sequence). In nucleotides, the CDR3 is TGTGCCAGCAGTTACACGGGGAGCACTGAAGCTTTCTTT. This encodes CASSYTGSTEAFF.

The gene calls are TRBV5-5 and TRBJ2-1, with D uncertain. The germline V and J ends were trimmed by 4 bases and 3 bases, with 8 bases remaining between them. The CDR3 has 13 residues. CDR1 and CDR2 (germline): SGHKS, YYEKEE (reference sequence). CDR3 loop: CASSGQIYNEQFF. For the CDR3, the DNA is TGTGCCAGCAGCGGCCAGATCTACAATGAGCAGTTCTTC.

This clone was seen only once. The chain is built from TRBV19 and TRBJ2-3, with a weak D call TRBD2 (6 bases). Germline V gene lookup returns CDR1 LNHDA and CDR2 SQIVND (reference sequence). Trimming cost V 3 bases and J 4 bases, with 14 bases left between them. The CDR3 is 15 residues long. CDR3 nucleotide sequence: TGTGCCAGTAGTATTTCGACTAGGCGGGCAGATACGCAGTATTTT. It specifies CASSISTRRADTQYF.

This rearrangement joins TRBV5-5 to TRBJ2-5; TRBD2 matches 9 bases. The V segment lost 4 bases and the J segment 4 bases; nucleotides outside the gene matches: 8. Germline V gene lookup returns CDR1 SGHKS and CDR2 YYEKEE (reference sequence). The CDR3 loop spans 15 amino acids. As DNA, the CDR3 is TGTGCCAGCAGCCTCAATAGCGGGAGAAGAGAGACCCAGTACTTC. It translates to CASSLNSGRRETQYF.

This sequence joins TRBV7-9 and TRBJ2-7, with 9 bases identical to TRBD1. Germline V gives CDR1 SEHNR, CDR2 FQNEAQ (reference sequence). The length of the CDR3 is 14 residues. V gave up 4 bases and J gave up 6 bases; unmatched junction bases: 7. CDR3 in amino acids: CASSSTGGLGEQYF. The DNA for the CDR3 is TGTGCCAGCAGCTCGACAGGGGGGTTAGGCGAGCAGTACTTC.

The chain combines TRBV27 with TRBJ2-7; the D gene is possibly TRBD2 (5 bases). The CDR3 spans 15 residues. CDR1 is MNHEY and CDR2 is SMNVEV in the germline V gene (reference sequence). Trimming took 0 bases from V and 0 from J, leaving 9 bases between them. This CDR3 is CASSLSRAYSYEQYF. The CDR3 region has the DNA TGTGCCAGCAGTTTATCGCGGGCCTACTCCTACGAGCAGTACTTC.

CDR3 region: CASSESAYEQYF. CDR3 in DNA: TGTGCCAGCAGTGAGTCAGCCTACGAGCAGTACTTC. The chain employs TRBV2 and TRBJ2-7; no clear D. Germline V CDR1 and CDR2: SNHLY, FYNNEI. CDR3 size: 12 residues. Trimming took off 3 bases at V and 2 bases at J, with 5 bases between the two ends.

The gene calls are TRBV11-3 and TRBJ2-1; TRBD1 agrees at 11 bases. Per germline, CDR1 SGHNT and CDR2 YENEEA. CDR3 length equals 16 residues. The J segment lost 4 bases and the V segment lost 3 bases, leaving 5 bases of the junction unmatched. The CDR3 loop is CASSFLGTGGYNEQFF. Written as DNA, the CDR3 is TGTGCCAGCAGCTTCCTTGGGACAGGGGGATACAATGAGCAGTTCTTC. Filled out from reference TRBV11-3 and TRBJ2-1, the complete variable domain reads EAGVVQSPRYKIIEKKQPVAFWCNPISGHNTLYWYLQNLGQGPELLIRYENEEAVDDSQLPKDRFSAERLKGVDSTLKIQPAELGDSAVYLCASSFLGTGGYNEQFFGPGTRLTVL.

The chain carries TRBV29-1 and TRBJ2-7; TRBD1 is a possible D gene (6 bases). This CDR3 has 14 residues. The ends were cut back, 6 bases at V and 0 bases at J, with 15 bases in the middle. The germline V gene encodes CDR1 SQVTM and CDR2 ANQGSEA. CDR3 loop: CSVRLGTFSYEQYF. For the CDR3, the DNA is TGCAGCGTACGTCTAGGGACATTCTCCTACGAGCAGTACTTC.